This is a list of T cell receptor beta chains from one sample in a study of T cells in Graves' hyperthyroidism and ophthalmopathy. TCRdb ran MiXCR on the multiplex PCR reads and lists one entry per CDR3 protein. The sample contains about 350,000 distinct CDR3 sequences, around a sixth of which appear only once. Material: blood. The origin of the receptors is a woman between 40 and 50 years old with Graves' ophthalmopathy. CDR3s include the opening cysteine and the closing phenylalanine or tryptophan. The order of the fields is V gene, CDR3 protein.

TRBV10-3 CAIKREGAYEQYF
TRBV6-1 CASSETRQGEAFF
TRBV30 CAWKGGGENTEAFF
TRBV11-2 CASLSGETQYF
TRBV12-3/TRBV12-4 CASSYTVYARQFF
TRBV12-3/TRBV12-4 CASKKQGPNTEAFF
TRBV12-3/TRBV12-4 CASSLGGTHTTGELFF
TRBV10-1 CASSEYRRRSYEQYF
TRBV6-1 CAAGGINQPQHF
TRBV28 CASSRGRRETQYF
TRBV29-1 CSVETGTYEQYF
TRBV6-1 CASRTPGKDYEQYF
TRBV12-3/TRBV12-4 CASSYSGRGETQYF
TRBV20-1 CSAHSLNYGYTF
TRBV11-2 CASSLLSTGEGYTF
TRBV28 CASSLWESLPGAGTEAFF
TRBV19 CATQKTEMNTEAFF
TRBV6-1 CASSDGQGGQPQHF
TRBV5-1 CASSLASSGSYEQYF
TRBV11-2 CASSPGDRGGETQYF
TRBV5-1 CASSLDRGPYNYGYTF
TRBV19 CASSIKTGLGGSYEQYF
TRBV6-2/TRBV6-3 CASSPQGVYSNQPQHF
TRBV7-8 CASSSVWGETQYF
TRBV5-1 CASSFDRQNTEAFF
TRBV5-1 CASSLGGFSEAFF
TRBV6-1 CASSEGASGTYEQYF
TRBV6-1 CASRTWTGEHEQYF
TRBV11-2 CASSLEPTGTGSGNTIYF
TRBV4-2 CASSQVETGLATF
TRBV6-1 CASSETGTEAFF
TRBV12-3/TRBV12-4 CASSPPGTAISRNYGYTF
TRBV28 CASSLPTGELFF
TRBV30 CAWSRDGRPQHF
TRBV6-5 CASSQGPQGPQHF
TRBV20-1 CSARDRSTGQGAFF
TRBV20-1 CSARWGRTEAFF
TRBV4-3 CASSQHWTGANTGELFF
TRBV6-2/TRBV6-3 CASSPRGAGSYEQYF
TRBV12-3/TRBV12-4 CASTVGGYTF
TRBV11-1 CASSLAPVILGLPRFQETQYF
TRBV27 CASSLLPRTEGKMNTEVFF
TRBV6-5 CASSYSSGRGTGELFF
TRBV15 CATSRVLSGRRTDTQYF
TRBV28 CASSVTGYQYEQYF
TRBV5-1 CASSHGTAADYGYTF